Listed here are 15 T cell receptor beta chains from one sample, sequenced in a study of blood T cell repertoires in COVID-19. TCRdb keeps only in-frame clones here, not all; method: immunoSEQ multiplex PCR. The sample shows roughly 80,000 clones, 80% of them seen only once. The sequenced material came from peripheral blood. Source of these receptors: a man in his fifties or sixties with active or convalescent COVID-19.

V gene TRBV18 combines with J gene TRBJ1-2; D gene uncertain. The CDR3 contains 13 residues. Germline V gives CDR1 KGHSH, CDR2 LQKENI. With 6 bases removed from V and 5 bases from J, the gap between germline ends came to 13 bases. This chain's CDR3 is CASSASGRYGYTF. The CDR3 coding sequence is TGTGCCAGCTCGGCCTCGGGGAGGTATGGCTACACCTTC.

This chain connects TRBV6-6 to TRBJ2-1; 8 bases align to TRBD1. The CDR3 consists of 15 residues. The trim removed 5 bases at V and 2 bases at J, leaving 5 bases unmatched. Germline V gene lookup returns CDR1 MNHNY and CDR2 SVGAGI (reference sequence). The CDR3 DNA follows: TGTGCCAGCAGTCGGGACAGGATGACCTACAATGAGCAGTTCTTC. It specifies CASSRDRMTYNEQFF.

The J gene is TRBJ1-1, the V gene TRBV6-1; D is possibly TRBD1 (6 bases). CDR1 MNHNS and CDR2 SASEGT come from the germline V gene. V was cut by 3 bases and J by 4 bases, with 18 bases left in between. This CDR3 region has 16 residues. CDR3 in amino acids: CASSDGETGFVTEAFF. DNA for the CDR3: TGTGCCAGCAGTGACGGAGAGACAGGATTTGTCACTGAAGCTTTCTTT.

The chain combines TRBV3-1 (or the pseudogene TRBV3-2) with TRBJ2-6, with 9 bases lining up with TRBD2. V trimming: 5 bases; J trimming: 0 bases; junction bases outside the gene matches: 8. The CDR3 is 18 residues long. CDR1 LGHDT and CDR2 YNNKEL come from the germline V gene (reference sequence). DNA for the CDR3: TGTGCCAGCAGCTTCGAGCGGGGGGCCAACTCTGGGGCCAACGTCCTGACTTTC. Translating gives CASSFERGANSGANVLTF.

This chain uses TRBV5-4 with TRBJ2-5, with D maybe TRBD2 (6 bases). The germline V gene has CDR1 SGHNT and CDR2 YYREEE (reference sequence). The ends were cut back, 0 bases at V and 3 bases at J, with 9 bases in the middle. This CDR3 contains 14 residues. The CDR3 DNA reads TGTGCCAGCAGCTTGGTGGGGGGAGAAGAGACCCAGTACTTC. It specifies CASSLVGGEETQYF.

The rearrangement uses TRBV5-1 and TRBJ2-1, with 9 bases aligning to TRBD1. The CDR3 has 15 residues. V was pared by 3 bases and J by 3 bases, with 4 bases of the junction left unmatched. Germline CDR1 and CDR2: SGHRS and YFSETQ. CDR3 DNA: TGCGCCAGCAGCTGGGGACAGGGAAGCTACAATGAGCAGTTCTTC. Its protein is CASSWGQGSYNEQFF.

The chain combines TRBV3-1 (or the pseudogene TRBV3-2) with TRBJ1-5; D is undetermined. Germline V gene data show CDR1 as LGHDT and CDR2 as YNNKEL (reference sequence). The CDR3 consists of 13 residues. Trimming removed 1 base at V and 7 bases at J, with 8 bases between. The CDR3 bases are TGTGCCAGCAGCCAAGTCCCGGGGCAGCCCCAGCATTTT. Its protein is CASSQVPGQPQHF.

The chain carries TRBV24-1 and TRBJ2-7, with 8 bases aligning to TRBD1. Trimming at V came to 5 bases and at J to 6 bases, leaving 11 bases not matched to a gene. Germline assignment: CDR1 KGHDR and CDR2 SFDVKD. The CDR3 has 15 amino acids. CDR3 amino acids: CATSAMGTGCVEQYF. CDR3 coding DNA: TGTGCCACCAGTGCAATGGGGACAGGCTGCGTCGAGCAGTACTTC.

The V and J genes are TRBV11-1 and TRBJ2-5; D is uncertain. Germline CDR1 reads SGHAT; CDR2 reads FQDESV (reference sequence). V lost 0 bases, J lost 1 base, and 9 bases lay in between. The CDR3 spans 15 residues. In DNA form, the CDR3 reads TGTGCCAGCAGCTTAGCGGTGACTTCCCAAGAGACCCAGTACTTC. Protein product: CASSLAVTSQETQYF.

This chain connects TRBV28 to TRBJ2-2, with D tentatively TRBD2 (5 bases). The CDR3 extends over 13 amino acids. Germline-derived CDR1 and CDR2 are MDHEN and SYDVKM. Between the trimmed V and J ends, which lost 6 bases and 6 bases, there was a span of 11 bases. The CDR3 spells CASRSPGSGELFF. In nucleotides, the CDR3 is TGTGCCAGCAGATCCCCGGGGTCCGGGGAGCTGTTTTTT.

This clone was observed a handful of times. V and J are TRBV2 and TRBJ1-2; the D is unclear. CDR1 SNHLY and CDR2 FYNNEI come from the germline V gene. V gave up 8 bases and J gave up 0 bases, with 16 bases separating them. The length of the CDR3 is 15 residues. The CDR3 spells CASQEQPIANYGYTF. CDR3 DNA sequence: TGTGCCAGCCAGGAACAGCCGATAGCTAACTATGGCTACACCTTC.

This chain joins TRBV19 and TRBJ2-3; D uncertain. Germline lookup yields CDR1 LNHDA and CDR2 SQIVND (reference sequence). The CDR3 runs 14 residues. Deletions cut 6 bases from V and 0 bases from J, with 10 bases between. DNA for the CDR3: TGTGCCAGTAGACAGTTAACTAGCACAGATACGCAGTATTTT. This codes for CASRQLTSTDTQYF.

This clone was observed a few times. This chain uses TRBV7-9 with TRBJ1-2; D gene uncertain. CDR1 is SEHNR, CDR2 FQNEAQ, per germline (reference sequence). Trimming stripped 0 bases from V and 6 bases from J, with 8 bases between. The CDR3 runs 13 residues. CDR3 in DNA: TGTGCCAGCAGCTTAGCGCGGGTGGATGGCTACACCTTC. This translates into CASSLARVDGYTF.

This clone was found a few times. This same CDR3 is encoded by further DNA sequences in the sample. V usage is TRBV19 and J usage is TRBJ2-5; 11 bases align to TRBD2. V lost 3 bases, J lost 2 bases, and 8 bases stayed unmatched. Germline-derived CDR1 and CDR2 are LNHDA and SQIVND (reference sequence). The CDR3 length is 17 residues. CDR3 loop: CASSIGASGGPQETQYF. DNA of the CDR3: TGTGCCAGTAGTATCGGGGCTAGCGGGGGGCCTCAAGAGACCCAGTACTTC.

The chain carries TRBV6-5 and TRBJ1-1; the match to TRBD1 covers 9 bases. V trimming: 6 bases; J trimming: 1 base; junction bases outside the gene matches: 6. Germline assignment: CDR1 MNHEY and CDR2 SVGAGI. The CDR3 loop spans 15 amino acids. CDR3 sequence reads: CASRLTGQGNTEAFF. Here the CDR3 DNA reads TGTGCCAGCAGGCTCACGGGACAGGGGAACACTGAAGCTTTCTTT.